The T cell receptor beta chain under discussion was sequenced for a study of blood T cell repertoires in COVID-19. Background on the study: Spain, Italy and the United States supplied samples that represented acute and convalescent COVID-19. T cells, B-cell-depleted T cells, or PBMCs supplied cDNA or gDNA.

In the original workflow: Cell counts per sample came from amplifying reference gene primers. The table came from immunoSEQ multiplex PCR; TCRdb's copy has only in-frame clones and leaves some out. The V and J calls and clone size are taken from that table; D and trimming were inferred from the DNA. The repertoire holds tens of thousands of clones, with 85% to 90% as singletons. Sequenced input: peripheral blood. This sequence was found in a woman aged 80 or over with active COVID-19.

The CDR3 coding sequence is TGTGCCAGCGCTCTAAACCCCCCACAGGGCACAGTCGAGCAGTACTTC. Its protein is CASALNPPQGTVEQYF. The genes are TRBV3-1 (or the pseudogene TRBV3-2) and TRBJ2-7; possible D gene TRBD1, 6 bases. This CDR3 region has 16 residues. V was pared by 8 bases and J by 6 bases, with 26 bases between. CDR1 LGHDT and CDR2 YNNKEL come from the germline V gene (reference sequence).